Listed below are T cell receptor beta chains from one sample, sequenced in a study of T cells in Graves' hyperthyroidism and ophthalmopathy. Each CDR3 protein is one row after TCRdb ran MiXCR on the multiplex PCR reads. The table lists about 640,000 distinct CDR3 sequences, around 21% of them singletons. Sequenced sample: blood. These receptors were obtained from a man aged 25 to 40 with Graves' ophthalmopathy. Each CDR3 is given with its conserved first and last residue. Fields, in order: V gene, clone size, D gene, J gene, CDR3 DNA, CDR3 protein. The D gene is left open where the match is weak. Some rows mark clone size as missing; the rest say once, few, many or name a class of expanded clone.

TRBV20-1	NA	TRBD2	TRBJ2-5	TGCAGTGCCCCAGAGAAGGGGATAGCGGGGCCCCAAGAGACCCAGTACTTC	CSAPEKGIAGPQETQYF
TRBV25-1	NA	NA	TRBJ2-2	TGTGCCAGCAGGGGGAGTCCTGACACCGGGGAGCTGTTTTTT	CASRGSPDTGELFF
TRBV20-1	many	NA	TRBJ2-1	TGCAGTACCCAGGAGGCCCATGAGCAGTTCTTC	CSTQEAHEQFF
TRBV3-1	many	NA	TRBJ1-1	TGTGCCAGCAGCCAAGCGGGGTGGACTGAAGCTTTCTTT	CASSQAGWTEAFF
TRBV28	many	TRBD2	TRBJ2-1	TGTGCCAGCAGTTCCGGGACTAGATTGAGGGGTAATGAGCAGTTCTTC	CASSSGTRLRGNEQFF
TRBV5-1	few	NA	TRBJ2-2	TGCGCCAGCAGCCGCGACTCGTCCCCCGGGGAGCTGTTTTTT	CASSRDSSPGELFF
TRBV20-1	many	TRBD2	TRBJ2-7	TGCAGTGCTAGAGATCCGCGGGAGGACCTGAACGAGCAGTACTTC	CSARDPREDLNEQYF
TRBV11-2	many	TRBD1	TRBJ1-1	TGTGCCAGCAGGCAGGGACAGCAGAACACTGAAGCTTTCTTT	CASRQGQQNTEAFF
TRBV5-1	NA	NA	TRBJ1-1	TGCGCCAGCAGCTTGAGGGGATCTATGAACACTGAAGCTTTCTTT	CASSLRGSMNTEAFF
TRBV7-2	few	NA	TRBJ2-7	TGTGCCACCAGTGATTCCGCCCGATACGAGCAGTACTTC	CATSDSARYEQYF
TRBV6-1	many	NA	TRBJ2-7	TGTGCCAGCAGTACAGCAGGTAGCTCCTACGAGCAGTACTTC	CASSTAGSSYEQYF
TRBV6-1	many	TRBD1	TRBJ1-2	TGTGCCAGCAGTGAAGTTCCGGACAGGCTCTATGGCTACACCTTC	CASSEVPDRLYGYTF
TRBV20-1	few	TRBD1	TRBJ2-7	TGCAGTGCTAGAGAGGGACAGGGGGCCTACGAGCAGTACTTC	CSAREGQGAYEQYF
TRBV12-3/TRBV12-4	NA	NA	TRBJ2-1	TGTGCCAGCAGTTTAGGAGCGTGGCCAGTGGGGAACAATGAGCAGTTCTTC	CASSLGAWPVGNNEQFF
TRBV30	many	NA	TRBJ1-2	TGTGCCTGGAGTGTTTCAGGAGCTAACTATGGCTACACCTTC	CAWSVSGANYGYTF
TRBV10-3	many	TRBD1	TRBJ1-2	TGTGCCACAAGCGGGGAGACAGGGACTAACTATGGCTACACCTTC	CATSGETGTNYGYTF
TRBV28	many	NA	TRBJ2-5	TGTGCCAGCACCGATCCCGGGACCTTACCGACAGAGACCCAGTACTTC	CASTDPGTLPTETQYF
TRBV7-3	NA	NA	TRBJ1-1	TGTGCCAGCAGCTTAAACCCGGGAACAAAAAACACTGAAGCTTTCTTT	CASSLNPGTKNTEAFF
TRBV5-1	NA	NA	TRBJ2-3	TGCGCCAGCAGCTTGGGACTAGGGGATACGCAGTATTTT	CASSLGLGDTQYF
TRBV12-3/TRBV12-4	many	NA	TRBJ1-2	TGTGCCAGCAGTCTCGGACAGAACTATGGCTACACCTTC	CASSLGQNYGYTF
TRBV12-3/TRBV12-4	many	NA	TRBJ2-7	TGTGCCAGCACTCGCGGGACCACCTACGAGCAGTACTTC	CASTRGTTYEQYF
TRBV3-1	NA	TRBD1	TRBJ1-1	TGTGCCAGCAGCCGAGGGCAGGGGGCCGGTTTGAACACTGAAGCTTTCTTT	CASSRGQGAGLNTEAFF
TRBV7-9	NA	NA	TRBJ1-4	TGTGCCAGCAGCTCCCCCCCGGGGGAGGAGGAAAAACTGTTTTTT	CASSSPPGEEEKLFF
TRBV20-1	many	NA	TRBJ2-7	TGCAGTGCTAACGACCGGGCGTCGGCAGGAAGCTCCTACGAGCAGTACTTC	CSANDRASAGSSYEQYF
TRBV6-5	NA	TRBD2	TRBJ2-1	TGTGCCAGCAGTTACCATAAACTAGCGGGATATTACAATGAGCAGTTCTTC	CASSYHKLAGYYNEQFF
TRBV11-2	many	NA	TRBJ1-1	TGTGCCAGCAGCTTAGATGCTGGGGACACTGAAGCTTTCTTT	CASSLDAGDTEAFF